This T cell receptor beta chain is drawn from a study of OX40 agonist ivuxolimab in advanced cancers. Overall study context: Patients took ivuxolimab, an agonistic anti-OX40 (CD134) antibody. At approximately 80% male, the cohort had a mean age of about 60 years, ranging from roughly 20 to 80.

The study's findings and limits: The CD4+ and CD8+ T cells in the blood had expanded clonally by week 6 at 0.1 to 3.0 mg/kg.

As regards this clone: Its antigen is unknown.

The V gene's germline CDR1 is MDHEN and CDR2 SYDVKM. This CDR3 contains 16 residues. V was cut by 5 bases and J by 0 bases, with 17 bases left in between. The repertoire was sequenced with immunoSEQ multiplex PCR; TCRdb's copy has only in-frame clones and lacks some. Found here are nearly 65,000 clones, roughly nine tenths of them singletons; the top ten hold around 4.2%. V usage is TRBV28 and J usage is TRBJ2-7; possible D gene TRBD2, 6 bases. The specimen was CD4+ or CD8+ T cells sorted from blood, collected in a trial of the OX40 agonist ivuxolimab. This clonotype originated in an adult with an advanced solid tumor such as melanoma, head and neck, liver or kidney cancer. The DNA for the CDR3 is TGTGCCAGCAGTCAAGTCTTTAGCGGAAGCTCCTACGAGCAGTACTTC. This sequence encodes CASSQVFSGSSYEQYF.